This T cell receptor beta chain was sequenced during a study of Ad26.COV2.S vaccination and SARS-CoV-2 variants. Study in general: Enrolled in COV1001, the donor was in the Ad26.COV2.S trial arm, which received the vaccine. Donor got 5x10^10 or 1x10^11 viral particles of Ad26.COV2.S.

Findings and caveats of the study: Vaccine and placebo recipients had comparable breadth of non-spike TCRs.

Treatment indicated: around 19 received Ad26.COV2.S at low or high dose, single or two shots; about 5 received placebo; per-sample allocation not given. The investigators took samples on day 63 after the first vaccine or placebo injection. As its vector, the vaccine had Ad26, which expressed Wuhan-strain SARS-CoV-2 spike. Of note for this clone: Its antigen is not identified.

Trimming cost V 1 base and J 4 bases, with 14 bases left between them. The CDR3 has 15 amino acids. Germline CDR1 reads SGHNT; CDR2 reads YYREEE (reference sequence). Generated by immunoSEQ multiplex PCR, the TCRdb table keeps only in-frame clones and is missing some. The sample carries 350,000 to 600,000 clones, 70% to 90% recorded once. The source was peripheral blood, collected in a trial of Ad26.COV2.S vaccine versus placebo. The J gene is TRBJ2-5, the V gene TRBV5-4; the D is unclear. This sequence was found in a person between 18 and 60 years old who received the Ad26.COV2.S COVID-19 vaccine or a placebo. CDR3 nucleotide sequence: TGTGCCAGCAGCTTGAGTACCTCTAGTGGAGAGACCCAGTACTTC. It encodes CASSLSTSSGETQYF.